The 17 T cell receptor beta chains reported below all come from one sample, sequenced in a study of cytomegalovirus exposure and HLA in healthy donors (dated by TCRdb to 2017 to 2019). Receptors were amplified or captured by the immunoSEQ multiplex PCR assay. The multiplex PCR relied on a mix of 60 forward primers for TCR Vbeta segments and 13 reverse primers for TCR Jbeta segments. TCRdb retrieved this table from immuneACCESS and kept in-frame rearrangements only. Not all clones are present; in checked studies, unresolved V genes account for under half, and no reason is known for the remainder. Within this sample are about 150,000 clones, with 64% of them counted one time only. Clones ranked in the top ten supply around 2.9% of the sample. Sequencing input: PBMCs. Source of these receptors: a woman aged 25 to 39 in good health and CMV-seropositive.

V gene TRBV4-1 combines with J gene TRBJ1-1; D uncertain. V was shortened by 2 bases and J by 0 bases, with 10 bases between the two germline ends. The CDR3 consists of 15 residues. In germline, CDR1 is MGHRA, CDR2 YSYEKL. The CDR3 loop reads CASSQPLEVNTEAFF. DNA for the CDR3: TGCGCCAGCAGCCAACCCTTGGAGGTGAACACTGAAGCTTTCTTT.

This clone was counted a few times. V usage is TRBV5-1 and J usage is TRBJ2-1, with 8 bases identical to TRBD2. V lost 8 bases to trimming and J lost 6 bases; unmatched junction nucleotides: 10. The germline CDR1 and CDR2 sequences are SGHRS and YFSETQ. This CDR3 is built from 14 residues. The CDR3 DNA reads as TGCGCCAGTCGCCCGGGCGGGGGGTTCAATGAGCAGTTCTTC. This gives the protein CASRPGGGFNEQFF.

This chain links TRBV27 with TRBJ2-7; TRBD1 is a possible D gene (5 bases). This CDR3 is 14 amino acids long. CDR1 is MNHEY, CDR2 SMNVEV, per germline (reference sequence). V shed 6 bases and J shed 3 bases, with 15 bases lying between them. This chain's CDR3 is CASSQCRARYEQYF. CDR3 DNA sequence: TGTGCCAGCAGCCAGTGCAGGGCGCGCTACGAGCAGTACTTC.

This clone has more than one count but fewer than ten. The V and J genes are TRBV5-1 and TRBJ1-1; 8 nucleotides align to TRBD1. Germline loops: CDR1 SGHRS, CDR2 YFSETQ. The CDR3 runs 14 residues. J lost 5 bases, V lost 2 bases, and 5 bases had no gene match. The CDR3 bases are TGCGCCAGCAGCTTCGGACAGGGTGAGACTGAAGCTTTCTTT. Its protein is CASSFGQGETEAFF.

J is TRBJ2-5 and V is TRBV7-9; perhaps TRBD2 as D (5 bases). The germline CDR1 and CDR2 sequences are SEHNR and FQNEAQ (reference sequence). The CDR3 sequence is 12 residues long. Trimming took off 3 bases at V and 5 bases at J, with 7 bases between the two ends. CDR3 region: CASSFSGETQYF. In DNA, the CDR3 is TGTGCCAGCAGCTTTTCGGGGGAGACCCAGTACTTC. Drawing the rest from reference TRBV7-9 and TRBJ2-5, the complete variable domain is DTGVSQNPRHKITKRGQNVTFRCDPISEHNRLYWYRQTLGQGPEFLTYFQNEAQLEKSRLLSDRFSAERPKGSFSTLEIQRTEQGDSAMYLCASSFSGETQYFGPGTRLLVL.

The CDR3 DNA reads as TGTGCCAGCAGCCCGACAGGGCTTTCGGGCTACACCTTC. This gives the protein CASSPTGLSGYTF. The genes are TRBV9 and TRBJ1-2; 7 nucleotides align to TRBD1. Looked up from germline, CDR1 is SGDLS and CDR2 is YYNGEE. V lost 4 bases, J lost 8 bases, and 8 bases stayed unmatched. The CDR3 length is 13 residues.

The V and J genes are TRBV6-1 and TRBJ1-4, with 7 nucleotides matching TRBD1. In germline, CDR1 is MNHNS, CDR2 SASEGT. Germline trimming cut 8 bases from V and 1 base from J; bases unmatched to any gene: 1. This CDR3 is built from 13 residues. The CDR3: CASHRGTNEKLFF. In DNA, the CDR3 is TGTGCCAGCCACAGGGGAACTAATGAAAAACTGTTTTTT.

The rearrangement uses TRBV18 and TRBJ2-3; 9 bases map to TRBD2. The CDR3 has 15 amino acids. The ends lost 4 bases at V and 2 bases at J; junction bases unmatched: 4. Germline V CDR1 and CDR2: KGHSH, LQKENI. This CDR3 is CASSLTSGDTDTQYF. CDR3 coding DNA: TGTGCCAGCTCACTGACTAGCGGAGACACAGATACGCAGTATTTT.

V gene TRBV7-9 combines with J gene TRBJ2-7, with a tentative D call TRBD2 (7 bases). This CDR3 spans 14 amino acids. Germline-derived CDR1 and CDR2 are SEHNR and FQNEAQ (reference sequence). Between the trimmed V and J ends, which lost 3 bases and 3 bases, there was a span of 12 bases. CDR3 nucleotide sequence: TGTGCCAGCAGCTTGGGCGGGGGCTTCTACGAGCAGTACTTC. This sequence encodes CASSLGGGFYEQYF.

This rearrangement joins TRBV29-1 to TRBJ2-1; the D is unclear. CDR1 is SQVTM and CDR2 is ANQGSEA in the germline V gene. CDR3 size: 11 residues. V was shortened by 4 bases and J by 10 bases, with 11 bases between the two germline ends. The CDR3 nucleotides are TGCAGCGTTGGTGATAGAGGCGAGCAGTTCTTC. Its translation: CSVGDRGEQFF.

V and J are TRBV25-1 and TRBJ1-1; D gene uncertain. The CDR3 sequence is 12 residues long. Deletions cut 7 bases from V and 3 bases from J, with 9 bases between. CDR1 and CDR2 from the germline V gene are MGHDK and SYGVNS. The CDR3 is CASIQYDTEAFF. The CDR3, as DNA: TGTGCCAGCATTCAATACGACACTGAAGCTTTCTTT.

The chain combines TRBV10-3 with TRBJ1-4; no firm D call. CDR1 is ENHRY, CDR2 SYGVKD, per germline. The CDR3 is 13 residues long. V dropped 3 bases and J dropped 8 bases, with 10 bases sitting between them. The CDR3 DNA reads as TGTGCCATCAGTGACGGTGCGGAAGAAAAACTGTTTTTT. Its protein product is CAISDGAEEKLFF.

The chain recombines TRBV5-1 with TRBJ2-2; tentative D call: TRBD2 (6 bases). This CDR3 is built from 14 residues. V lost 5 bases to trimming and J lost 1 base, with 9 bases between them. Germline V lookup: CDR1 SGHRS, CDR2 YFSETQ. DNA of the CDR3: TGCGCCAGCAGTAGGGACTTGAACACCGGGGAGCTGTTTTTT. Amino acids: CASSRDLNTGELFF.

The chain joins TRBV30 to TRBJ2-7; maybe TRBD1 (6 bases). With 4 bases removed from V and 3 bases from J, the gap between germline ends came to 7 bases. This CDR3 region has 11 residues. Germline-derived CDR1 and CDR2 are GTSNPN and SVGIG (reference sequence). CDR3 in DNA: TGTGCCTGGATGGGACACTACGAGCAGTACTTC. Translating gives CAWMGHYEQYF.

This sequence joins TRBV19 and TRBJ1-1; D is ambiguous. Trimming pared 3 bases from V and 3 bases from J, leaving 8 bases between. CDR1 and CDR2 from the germline V gene are LNHDA and SQIVND (reference sequence). This CDR3 is 13 amino acids long. CDR3: CASSMGADTEAFF. The CDR3 DNA follows: TGTGCCAGTAGTATGGGCGCTGACACTGAAGCTTTCTTT. The full variable domain, in which reference TRBV19 and TRBJ1-1 provide the parts outside the CDR3, is DGGITQSPKYLFRKEGQNVTLSCEQNLNHDAMYWYRQDPGQGLRLIYYSQIVNDFQKGDIAEGYSVSREKKESFPLTVTSAQKNPTAFYLCASSMGADTEAFFGQGTRLTVV.

The chain links TRBV19 to TRBJ1-2, with 8 bases aligning to TRBD1. There are 12 residues in the CDR3. Germline V CDR1 and CDR2: LNHDA, SQIVND (reference sequence). The V gene end was trimmed by 6 bases and the J gene end by 11 bases; junction bases not matched to a gene: 8. The CDR3 DNA reads as TGTGCCAGTAGCGGACAGGGTTGGACTTACACCTTC. As protein: CASSGQGWTYTF.

V is TRBV5-1 and J is TRBJ2-7; TRBD1 matches at 7 bases. CDR1 is SGHRS and CDR2 is YFSETQ in the germline V gene. V was pared by 5 bases and J by 2 bases, with 10 bases of the junction left unmatched. The CDR3 is 15 amino acids. DNA of the CDR3: TGCGCCAGCAGACAGGGACAGTCCGGCACCTACGAGCAGTACTTC. Residues: CASRQGQSGTYEQYF.